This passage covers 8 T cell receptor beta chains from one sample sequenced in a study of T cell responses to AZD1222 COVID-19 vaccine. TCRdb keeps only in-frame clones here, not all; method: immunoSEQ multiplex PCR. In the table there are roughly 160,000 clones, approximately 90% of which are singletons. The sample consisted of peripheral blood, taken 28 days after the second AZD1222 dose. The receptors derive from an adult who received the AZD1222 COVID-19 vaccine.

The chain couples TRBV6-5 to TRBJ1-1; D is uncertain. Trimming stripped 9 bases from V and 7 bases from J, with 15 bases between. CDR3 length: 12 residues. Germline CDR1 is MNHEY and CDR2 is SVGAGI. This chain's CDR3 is CASYTRRIEAFF. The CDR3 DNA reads TGTGCCAGTTACACCCGGCGGATTGAAGCTTTCTTT.

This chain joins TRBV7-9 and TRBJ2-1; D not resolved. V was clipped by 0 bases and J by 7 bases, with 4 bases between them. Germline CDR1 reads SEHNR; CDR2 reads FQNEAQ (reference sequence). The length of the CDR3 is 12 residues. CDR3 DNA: TGTGCCAGCAGCTTAGCCCTAAATGAGCAGTTCTTC. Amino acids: CASSLALNEQFF.

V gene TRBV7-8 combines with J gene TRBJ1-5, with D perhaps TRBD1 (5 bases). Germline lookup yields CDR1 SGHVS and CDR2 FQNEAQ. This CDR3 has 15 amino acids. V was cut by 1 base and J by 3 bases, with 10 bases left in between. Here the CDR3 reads CASSLEDTSNQPQHF. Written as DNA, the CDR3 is TGTGCCAGCAGCTTAGAGGACACTTCCAATCAGCCCCAGCATTTT. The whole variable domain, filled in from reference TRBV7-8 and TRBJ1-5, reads GAGVSQSPRYKVAKRGQDVALRCDPISGHVSLFWYQQALGQGPEFLTYFQNEAQLDKSGLPSDRFFAERPEGSVSTLKIQRTQQEDSAVYLCASSLEDTSNQPQHFGDGTRLSIL.

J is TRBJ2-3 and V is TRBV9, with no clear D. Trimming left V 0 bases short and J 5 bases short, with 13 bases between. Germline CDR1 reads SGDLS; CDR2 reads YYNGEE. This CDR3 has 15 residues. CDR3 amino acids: CASSVDARAKDTQYF. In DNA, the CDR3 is TGTGCCAGCAGCGTAGATGCTCGGGCAAAAGATACGCAGTATTTT.

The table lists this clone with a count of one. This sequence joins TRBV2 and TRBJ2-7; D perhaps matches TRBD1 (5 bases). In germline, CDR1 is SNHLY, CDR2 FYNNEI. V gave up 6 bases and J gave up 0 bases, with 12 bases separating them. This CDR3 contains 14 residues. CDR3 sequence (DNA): TGTGCCAGCAGCCGACAGAAGAGCTCCTACGAGCAGTACTTC. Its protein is CASSRQKSSYEQYF.

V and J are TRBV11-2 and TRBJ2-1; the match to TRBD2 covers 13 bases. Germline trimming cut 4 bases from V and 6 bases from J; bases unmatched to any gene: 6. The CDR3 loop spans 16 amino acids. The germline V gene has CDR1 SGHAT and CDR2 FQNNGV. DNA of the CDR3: TGTGCCAGCAGCTCGGCGGGACTAGCGGGGAGCAATGAGCAGTTCTTC. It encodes CASSSAGLAGSNEQFF.

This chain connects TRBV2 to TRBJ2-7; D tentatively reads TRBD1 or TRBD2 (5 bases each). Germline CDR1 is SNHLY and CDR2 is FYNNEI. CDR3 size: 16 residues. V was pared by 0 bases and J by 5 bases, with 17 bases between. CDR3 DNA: TGTGCCAGCAGTGAAGCGCTTCGAGGGGTCGTCGACGAGCAGTACTTC. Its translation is CASSEALRGVVDEQYF.

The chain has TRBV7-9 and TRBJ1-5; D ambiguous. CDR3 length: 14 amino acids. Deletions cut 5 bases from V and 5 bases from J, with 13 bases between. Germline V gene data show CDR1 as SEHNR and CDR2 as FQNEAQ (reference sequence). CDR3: CASSHASGDQPQHF. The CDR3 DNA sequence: TGTGCCAGCAGCCACGCCTCTGGGGATCAGCCCCAGCATTTT.